This T cell receptor beta chain was found in a study of blood T cells in healthy people across ages. The germline CDR1 and CDR2 sequences are DFQATT and SNEGSKA (reference sequence). V was pared by 0 bases and J by 11 bases, with 18 bases of the junction left unmatched. This CDR3 comprises 16 residues. Alongside a J-beta primer mix, a sample-barcoded 5' primer served in a second PCR lasting roughly 6 to 12 cycles. A single record per CDR3 protein comes from TCRdb applying MiXCR to the 5' RACE reads. The repertoire includes more than 1.4 million distinct CDR3 sequences, about 40% of them detected once, and around 8% sits in the top ten.

This chain links TRBV20-1 with TRBJ2-5, with TRBD1 matching over 7 bases. Sequencing was performed on blood. This sequence was found in a woman aged 18-29 years in good health. The CDR3 here is CSARDPRDSSYNEQYF. The CDR3 DNA follows: TGCAGTGCTAGAGATCCTCGGGACAGCTCCTACAATGAGCAGTACTTC.